The next 27 T cell receptor beta chains were all read from a single sample in a study of beta chain features in type 1 diabetes. Investigators reverse transcribed all isolated RNA, so they sequenced expressed TCRB transcripts. Data came from immunoSEQ multiplex PCR; TCRdb stores just in-frame clones and leaves some out. The sample records roughly 290,000 clones, about 15% being singletons. Study findings and constraints: Shorter TCRB CDR3s, moderately but significantly so, were found in Type 1 diabetes patients in all four CD4+ subsets.

These receptors have no identified antigens. The sample was naive CD4+ T cells from blood. The source is a man aged 18-30 years with type 1 diabetes.

This clone was detected a few times. This chain connects TRBV25-1 to TRBJ1-2; the match to TRBD1 covers 7 bases. V was clipped by 5 bases and J by 8 bases; unmatched bases: 5. The CDR3 has 12 amino acids. Looked up from germline, CDR1 is MGHDK and CDR2 is SYGVNS. CDR3 sequence (DNA): TGTGCCAGCAGTCGGGACAGAGGGGGCTACACCTTC. This sequence encodes CASSRDRGGYTF.

This clone appeared a few times. The chain carries TRBV5-6 and TRBJ2-7, with 10 bases matching TRBD2. The germline V gene encodes CDR1 SGHDT and CDR2 YYEEEE. The CDR3 has 15 residues. V shed 1 base, J shed 5 bases, and the junction held 6 bases outside the gene matches. CDR3 sequence: CASSLRSGGADEQYF. CDR3 DNA sequence: TGTGCCAGCAGCTTGCGGAGCGGGGGGGCCGACGAGCAGTACTTC.

The genes are TRBV5-1 and TRBJ2-7, with D possibly being TRBD1 (5 bases). Germline V gene data show CDR1 as SGHRS and CDR2 as YFSETQ. The CDR3 contains 15 residues. V lost 0 bases and J lost 3, with 13 bases in between. The DNA of the CDR3 is TGCGCCAGCAGCTTGGACAGCTCCCAGGGCTACGAGCAGTACTTC. Amino acid sequence: CASSLDSSQGYEQYF.

The chain joins TRBV5-1 to TRBJ2-1, with D perhaps TRBD2 (5 bases). Germline V gene data show CDR1 as SGHRS and CDR2 as YFSETQ. The CDR3 spans 16 residues. Between the trimmed V and J ends, which lost 4 bases and 2 bases, there was a span of 16 bases. The CDR3 loop is CASSPKAASTYNEQFF. CDR3 nucleotide sequence: TGCGCCAGCAGCCCCAAAGCGGCATCAACCTACAATGAGCAGTTCTTC.

This clone was counted only a few times. The chain joins TRBV2 to TRBJ2-7; tentative D call: TRBD2 (5 bases). Germline loops: CDR1 SNHLY, CDR2 FYNNEI. V was cut by 2 bases and J by 5 bases, with 16 bases left in between. The CDR3 loop spans 15 amino acids. The CDR3 sequence: CASSERNLAPNEQYF. Written as DNA, the CDR3 is TGTGCCAGCAGTGAAAGGAATCTAGCCCCGAACGAGCAGTACTTC.

This clone has just one count. The chain couples TRBV30 to TRBJ1-2; tentatively, D is TRBD1 (6 bases). This CDR3 is 10 amino acids long. The germline V and J ends were trimmed by 8 bases and 8 bases, with 12 bases remaining between them. Per germline, CDR1 GTSNPN and CDR2 SVGIG (reference sequence). CDR3 DNA: TGTGCCCAGAACAGGGAAGGCTACACCTTC. Protein sequence: CAQNREGYTF. Based on the CDR3 plus reference TRBV30 and TRBJ1-2, the full variable domain is SQTIHQWPATLVQPVGSPLSLECTVEGTSNPNLYWYRQAAGRGLQLLFYSVGIGQISSEVPQNLSASRPQDRQFILSSKKLLLSDSGFYLCAQNREGYTFGSGTRLTVV.

This clone was observed a handful of times. The gene calls are TRBV7-9 and TRBJ2-1, with 9 bases lining up with TRBD2. This CDR3 spans 15 amino acids. CDR1 and CDR2 (germline): SEHNR, FQNEAQ (reference sequence). V trimming: 2 bases; J trimming: 9 bases; junction bases outside the gene matches: 8. CDR3 amino acids: CASSLRRGGFGEQFF. CDR3 in DNA: TGTGCCAGCAGCTTAAGGCGGGGGGGCTTCGGTGAGCAGTTCTTC.

The rearrangement links TRBV5-4 to TRBJ1-3; D ambiguous. The CDR3 runs 13 residues. Germline lookup yields CDR1 SGHNT and CDR2 YYREEE (reference sequence). V was cut by 0 bases and J by 6 bases, with 7 bases left in between. The CDR3 DNA follows: TGTGCCAGCAGCTTGGGTCTTCTAAACACCATATATTTT. This codes for CASSLGLLNTIYF.

This clone was recorded only once. V gene TRBV18 combines with J gene TRBJ2-7; TRBD2 matches 12 bases. Trimming cost V 2 bases and J 4 bases; bases outside gene matches: 6. The CDR3 has 16 residues. Germline CDR1 reads KGHSH; CDR2 reads LQKENI. Here the CDR3 DNA reads TGTGCCAGCTCACCAACTAGCGGGGGGACTTCATACGAGCAGTACTTC. It specifies CASSPTSGGTSYEQYF. Based on the CDR3 plus reference TRBV18 and TRBJ2-7, the full variable domain is NAGVMQNPRHLVRRRGQEARLRCSPMKGHSHVYWYRQLPEEGLKFMVYLQKENIIDESGMPKERFSAEFPKEGPSILRIQQVVRGDSAAYFCASSPTSGGTSYEQYFGPGTRLTVT.

This clone showed up just a few times. CDR3 amino acids: CASSAMTGTGGTNQPQHF. In DNA, the CDR3 is TGTGCCAGTAGTGCTATGACCGGGACAGGGGGAACCAATCAGCCCCAGCATTTT. V and J are TRBV19 and TRBJ1-5, with TRBD1 matching 11 bases. In germline, CDR1 is LNHDA, CDR2 SQIVND (reference sequence). This CDR3 comprises 18 residues. With 5 bases clipped from V and 3 bases from J, the junction kept 12 bases outside the gene matches.

CDR3 in amino acids: CASTGTSGTGFEQYF. CDR3 sequence (DNA): TGCGCCAGCACCGGGACTAGCGGGACGGGGTTCGAGCAGTACTTC. The chain uses TRBV5-1 and TRBJ2-7; 13 bases align to TRBD2. The CDR3 contains 15 residues. The germline V gene has CDR1 SGHRS and CDR2 YFSETQ. After removal of 6 bases from V and 6 bases from J, the junction contained 9 bases not matched to a gene.

The chain combines TRBV9 with TRBJ2-1; no definite D call. This CDR3 has 15 amino acids. V lost 5 bases and J 0 bases, leaving 12 bases between the germline ends. Germline V gene lookup returns CDR1 SGDLS and CDR2 YYNGEE. The CDR3 is CASSSNLLSYNEQFF. The CDR3 DNA reads as TGTGCCAGCAGTTCTAACCTACTCTCCTACAATGAGCAGTTCTTC.

CDR3 sequence: CASSVATGQGSPLHF. DNA for the CDR3: TGTGCCAGCAGCGTAGCTACGGGACAGGGTTCACCCCTCCACTTT. The rearrangement uses TRBV9 and TRBJ1-6, with 9 bases that match TRBD1. In germline, CDR1 is SGDLS, CDR2 YYNGEE. The length of the CDR3 is 15 residues. V lost 0 bases, J lost 9 bases, and 4 bases stayed unmatched. Together with reference TRBV9 and TRBJ1-6, the CDR3 gives the full variable domain: DSGVTQTPKHLITATGQRVTLRCSPRSGDLSVYWYQQSLDQGLQFLIQYYNGEERAKGNILERFSAQQFPDLHSELNLSSLELGDSALYFCASSVATGQGSPLHFGNGTRLTVT.

This clone was found a few times. This chain connects TRBV6-5 to TRBJ2-5; TRBD1 might be the D (6 bases). This CDR3 region has 14 residues. CDR1 MNHEY and CDR2 SVGAGI come from the germline V gene. Trimming cost V 5 bases and J 4 bases, with 14 bases left between them. DNA of the CDR3: TGTGCCAGCAGTCGGTTCCAGGGGAGAGAGACCCAGTACTTC. It translates to CASSRFQGRETQYF.

This clone was observed a handful of times. This sequence joins TRBV5-4 and TRBJ1-1; TRBD1 agrees at 8 bases. Germline lookup yields CDR1 SGHNT and CDR2 YYREEE (reference sequence). CDR3 length equals 14 residues. With V trimmed by 3 bases and J by 1 base, 2 bases remained unmatched. The chain's CDR3 is CASSSDRENTEAFF. The DNA for the CDR3 is TGTGCCAGCAGCTCGGACAGGGAGAACACTGAAGCTTTCTTT.

V and J are TRBV2 and TRBJ2-5, with D perhaps matching TRBD2 (6 bases). CDR3 length equals 14 residues. Germline V gives CDR1 SNHLY, CDR2 FYNNEI. V was cut by 5 bases and J by 5 bases, with 15 bases left in between. The CDR3 loop reads CASSLRDSWETQYF. The CDR3 bases are TGTGCCAGCAGTCTCAGGGACTCCTGGGAGACCCAGTACTTC.

This clone was detected once. This chain uses TRBV30 with TRBJ1-4; a possible D gene is TRBD1 (6 bases). Germline CDR1 is GTSNPN and CDR2 is SVGIG (reference sequence). V lost 6 bases and J 0 bases, leaving 20 bases between the germline ends. The CDR3 totals 17 residues. CDR3: CACPQGPAFTTNEKLFF. DNA of the CDR3: TGTGCCTGCCCACAGGGACCTGCTTTTACAACTAATGAAAAACTGTTTTTT. The full variable domain, with the rest looked up from reference TRBV30 and TRBJ1-4, is SQTIHQWPATLVQPVGSPLSLECTVEGTSNPNLYWYRQAAGRGLQLLFYSVGIGQISSEVPQNLSASRPQDRQFILSSKKLLLSDSGFYLCACPQGPAFTTNEKLFFGSGTQLSVL.

The chain couples TRBV5-6 to TRBJ2-7; D unresolved. CDR3 size: 12 residues. The V end lost 1 base, the J end lost 6 bases, and 8 bases lay between the germline ends. Germline V gives CDR1 SGHDT, CDR2 YYEEEE. CDR3 sequence: CASSLTHGEQYF. CDR3 DNA sequence: TGTGCCAGCAGCTTGACTCACGGCGAGCAGTACTTC.

The chain joins TRBV6-6 to TRBJ2-2, with D perhaps TRBD1 (6 bases). This CDR3 contains 14 residues. The V end was cut by 6 bases, the J end by 4 bases, with 12 bases between. The germline gives CDR1 MNHNY, CDR2 SVGAGI (reference sequence). The CDR3: CASSYGQSTGELFF. The CDR3 DNA reads as TGTGCCAGCAGCTACGGACAGAGCACCGGGGAGCTGTTTTTT.

This clone was counted a few times. The chain recombines TRBV11-2 with TRBJ2-1; D is undetermined. The germline V gene encodes CDR1 SGHAT and CDR2 FQNNGV. The V end was cut by 5 bases, the J end by 0 bases, with 20 bases between. This CDR3 is built from 18 residues. The CDR3, as DNA: TGTGCCAGCAGCCCCTCGGGTGGGTTAAGGAGCTCCTACAATGAGCAGTTCTTC. Its translation is CASSPSGGLRSSYNEQFF.

As DNA, the CDR3 is TGTGCCAGTAGTAGCGGGACAGTCACAGATACGCAGTATTTT. It translates to CASSSGTVTDTQYF. The chain has TRBV19 and TRBJ2-3, with TRBD1 as a possible D gene (7 bases). Trimming shortened V by 4 bases and J by 2 bases, and 10 bases separated the two germline ends. The V gene's germline CDR1 is LNHDA and CDR2 SQIVND (reference sequence). This CDR3 has 14 residues.

This clone was counted only a few times. The chain recombines TRBV7-2 with TRBJ1-1; D may be TRBD1 (5 bases). V lost 7 bases to trimming and J lost 1 base, with 22 bases between them. The CDR3 runs 17 residues. Germline CDR1 is SGHTA and CDR2 is FQGNSA. CDR3 coding DNA: TGTGCCAGCACCCCCCAAGGGGCCAGAACCAGGAACACTGAAGCTTTCTTT. Protein sequence: CASTPQGARTRNTEAFF.

The chain links TRBV11-2 to TRBJ2-1; 9 positions agree with TRBD1. This CDR3 region has 16 residues. Per the germline V gene, CDR1 is SGHAT and CDR2 is FQNNGV. Unmatched junction bases numbered 13, after V lost 6 bases and J lost 7 bases. The CDR3 protein is CASRGPGQGRENEQFF. As DNA, the CDR3 is TGTGCCAGCAGGGGACCGGGACAGGGCAGGGAGAATGAGCAGTTCTTC.

This chain links TRBV28 with TRBJ2-3, with a weak D call TRBD1 (5 bases). This CDR3 has 14 residues. Trimming stripped 6 bases from V and 5 bases from J, with 15 bases between. Germline V gene data show CDR1 as MDHEN and CDR2 as SYDVKM. The CDR3 sequence: CASSPQGRVDTQYF. CDR3 nucleotides: TGTGCCAGCAGCCCTCAGGGAAGAGTAGATACGCAGTATTTT.

This rearrangement joins TRBV28 to TRBJ2-1, with D possibly being TRBD2 (5 bases). The germline gives CDR1 MDHEN, CDR2 SYDVKM. With 8 bases removed from V and 2 bases from J, the gap between germline ends came to 13 bases. CDR3 length: 14 residues. The CDR3 DNA reads as TGTGCCAGCGGTGGAGGAATAACCTACAATGAGCAGTTCTTC. Amino acids: CASGGGITYNEQFF.

This clone has only a few counts. This chain uses TRBV30 with TRBJ2-3; 11 bases match TRBD2. Germline V gives CDR1 GTSNPN, CDR2 SVGIG (reference sequence). The CDR3 consists of 14 residues. V trimming: 5 bases; J trimming: 2 bases; junction bases outside the gene matches: 3. The CDR3 loop is CAWELAGVTDTQYF. The DNA of the CDR3 is TGTGCCTGGGAACTAGCGGGAGTCACAGATACGCAGTATTTT. The entire variable domain, with the rest obtained from reference TRBV30 and TRBJ2-3, is as follows: SQTIHQWPATLVQPVGSPLSLECTVEGTSNPNLYWYRQAAGRGLQLLFYSVGIGQISSEVPQNLSASRPQDRQFILSSKKLLLSDSGFYLCAWELAGVTDTQYFGPGTRLTVL.

This chain joins TRBV9 and TRBJ2-3; perhaps TRBD2 as D (5 bases). Trimming removed 0 bases from V and 7 bases from J, with 12 bases in between. Germline CDR1 reads SGDLS; CDR2 reads YYNGEE. The CDR3 covers 14 residues. CDR3 in amino acids: CASSVDRAGNTQYF. The CDR3, as DNA: TGTGCCAGCAGCGTAGATCGTGCGGGTAATACGCAGTATTTT.